Detailed here is one T cell receptor beta chain. This record comes from a study of blood T cell repertoires in COVID-19. Method: immunoSEQ multiplex PCR; TCRdb's copy keeps in-frame clones and lacks some. The sample lists around 200,000 clones; 88% were seen once. V was clipped by 2 bases and J by 5 bases; unmatched bases: 2. The CDR3 consists of 15 residues. The germline gives CDR1 LNHNV, CDR2 YYDKDF (reference sequence). The V and J genes are TRBV15 and TRBJ1-4; 10 bases agree with TRBD1. Sequenced sample: PBMCs or T cells enriched from blood (not recorded which). This TCR came from a woman in her twenties or thirties who had recovered from COVID-19. The CDR3 protein is CATSRSTGGNEKLFF. Here the CDR3 DNA reads TGTGCCACCAGCAGATCGACAGGGGGCAATGAAAAACTGTTTTTT.